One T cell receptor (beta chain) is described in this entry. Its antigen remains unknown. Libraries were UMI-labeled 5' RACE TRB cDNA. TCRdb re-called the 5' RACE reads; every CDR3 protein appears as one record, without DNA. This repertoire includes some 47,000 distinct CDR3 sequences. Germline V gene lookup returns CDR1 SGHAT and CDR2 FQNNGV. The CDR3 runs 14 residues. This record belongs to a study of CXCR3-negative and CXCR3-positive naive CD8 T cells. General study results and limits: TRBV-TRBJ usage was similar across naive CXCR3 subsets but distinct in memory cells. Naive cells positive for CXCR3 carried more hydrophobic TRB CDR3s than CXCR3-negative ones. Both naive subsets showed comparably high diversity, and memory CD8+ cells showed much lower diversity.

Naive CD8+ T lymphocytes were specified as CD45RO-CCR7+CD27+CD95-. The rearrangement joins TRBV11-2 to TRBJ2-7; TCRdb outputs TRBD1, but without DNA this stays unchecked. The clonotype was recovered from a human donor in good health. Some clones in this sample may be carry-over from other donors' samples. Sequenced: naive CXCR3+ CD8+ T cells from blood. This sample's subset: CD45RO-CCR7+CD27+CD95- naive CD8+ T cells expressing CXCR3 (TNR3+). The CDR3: CASSSRDSNYEQYF.